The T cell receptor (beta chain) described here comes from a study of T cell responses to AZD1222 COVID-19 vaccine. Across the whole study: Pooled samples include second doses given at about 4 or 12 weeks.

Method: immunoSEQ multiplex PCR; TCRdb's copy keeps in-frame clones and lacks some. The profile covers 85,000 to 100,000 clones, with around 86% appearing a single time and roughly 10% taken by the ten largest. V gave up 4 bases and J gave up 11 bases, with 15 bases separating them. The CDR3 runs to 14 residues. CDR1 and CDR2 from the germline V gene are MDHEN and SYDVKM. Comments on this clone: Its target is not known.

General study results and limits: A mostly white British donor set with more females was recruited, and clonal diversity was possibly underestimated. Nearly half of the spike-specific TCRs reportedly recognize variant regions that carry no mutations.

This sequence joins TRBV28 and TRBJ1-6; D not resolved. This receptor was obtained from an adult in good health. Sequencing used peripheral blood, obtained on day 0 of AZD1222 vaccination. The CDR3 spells CASSSHHTDPPLHF. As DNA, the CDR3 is TGTGCCAGCAGTTCCCACCACACGGATCCACCCCTCCACTTT.